The 16 T cell receptor beta chains reported below all come from one sample, sequenced in a study of T cells in Graves' hyperthyroidism and ophthalmopathy. Amplification of TCR beta CDR3 regions used RNA as the template. TCR CDR3 regions were first amplified by RT-PCR with HTBI primers. TCRdb fed the multiplex PCR reads into MiXCR, producing one record per CDR3 protein. This repertoire shows some 510,000 distinct CDR3 sequences, around 20% found once; its top ten account for 26%. The sequencing input was blood. Source of these receptors: a man younger than 35 with Graves' hyperthyroidism.

This clonotype was observed a few times. CDR3 loop: CASRRIGTGVAKNIQYF. CDR3 nucleotide sequence: TGTGCCAGCAGGCGGATCGGGACAGGGGTTGCCAAAAACATTCAGTACTTC. This sequence joins TRBV11-2 and TRBJ2-4, with 10 nucleotides matching TRBD1. V dropped 6 bases and J dropped 1; count of bases not matched to a gene: 9. Germline CDR1 reads SGHAT; CDR2 reads FQNNGV. The CDR3 runs to 17 residues.

This clonotype was detected many times. The chain uses TRBV28 and TRBJ2-7; the D is unclear. This CDR3 spans 14 amino acids. V lost 3 bases and J 2 bases, leaving 11 bases between the germline ends. Germline CDR1 reads MDHEN; CDR2 reads SYDVKM. In DNA form, the CDR3 reads TGTGCCAGCAGTTTCAACAGATTGACCTACGAGCAGTACTTC. It specifies CASSFNRLTYEQYF.

This clonotype was found many times. With a much larger clone just one base away, this may be a read error. V is TRBV6-5 and J is TRBJ1-1, with a possible D match to TRBD1 (5 bases). Germline CDR1 MNHEY, CDR2 SVGAGI. CDR3 length equals 13 residues. This CDR3 is CAGSYGADTEAFF. CDR3 in DNA: TGTGCCGGCAGTTACGGGGCGGACACTGAAGCTTTCTTT.

This clonotype came up a few times. The chain carries TRBV12-5 and TRBJ1-1; a possible D gene is TRBD1 (6 bases). This CDR3 comprises 13 residues. CDR1 and CDR2 (germline): LGHNT, FRNRAP. V was trimmed by 6 bases and J by 4 bases, leaving 12 bases between them. CDR3 sequence: CASGSQGRTEAFF. Written as DNA, the CDR3 is TGTGCTAGTGGCTCCCAGGGGCGCACTGAAGCTTTCTTT.

The J gene is TRBJ2-2, the V gene TRBV5-5, with D possibly TRBD2 on 6 matching bases. The CDR3 contains 16 residues. Germline CDR1 reads SGHKS; CDR2 reads YYEKEE (reference sequence). Trimming removed 0 bases at V and 4 bases at J, with 13 bases between. DNA for the CDR3: TGTGCCAGCAGCTTGGGGGCGGGATCGGGCACCGGGGAGCTGTTTTTT. As protein: CASSLGAGSGTGELFF.

The chain links TRBV6-2 or TRBV6-3 to TRBJ2-2, with 9 nucleotides matching TRBD1. The CDR3 is made up of 13 amino acids. V lost 8 bases, J lost 6 bases, and 4 bases stayed unmatched. Looked up from germline, CDR1 is MNHEY and CDR2 is SVGEGT. CDR3 coding DNA: TGTGCCAGCGACAGGGGGATATCCGGGGAGCTGTTTTTT. Translating it yields CASDRGISGELFF.

This clonotype showed up many times. The gene calls are TRBV6-1 and TRBJ1-5; no firm D call. Trimming shortened V by 2 bases and J by 0 bases, and 8 bases separated the two germline ends. CDR3 size: 15 residues. Germline CDR1 MNHNS, CDR2 SASEGT. In DNA form, the CDR3 reads TGTGCCAGCAGTGAAACTCTACTTAGCAATCAGCCCCAGCATTTT. Its protein product is CASSETLLSNQPQHF.

The chain joins TRBV20-1 to TRBJ2-7, with D perhaps matching TRBD1 (7 bases). The CDR3 contains 13 residues. V was pared by 0 bases and J by 3 bases, with 9 bases between. The germline V gene has CDR1 DFQATT and CDR2 SNEGSKA (reference sequence). In DNA form, the CDR3 reads TGCAGTGCTAGAGATCAGGGGGGCTACGAGCAGTACTTC. It is translated as CSARDQGGYEQYF.

This clonotype was seen ten or more times. This chain links TRBV11-2 with TRBJ2-5, with a possible D match to TRBD2 (7 bases). The CDR3 is 16 amino acids. Looked up from germline, CDR1 is SGHAT and CDR2 is FQNNGV. V was cut by 5 bases and J by 6 bases, with 22 bases left in between. The CDR3 here is CASSDLARGGQKTQYF. The DNA of the CDR3 is TGTGCCAGCAGCGACCTAGCTAGGGGGGGCCAGAAGACCCAGTACTTC.

Ten or more counts support this clonotype. The V gene is TRBV7-2, the J gene TRBJ2-5; D is possibly TRBD1 or TRBD2 (5 bases each). Between the trimmed V and J ends, which lost 7 bases and 4 bases, there was a span of 13 bases. Germline V gene data show CDR1 as SGHTA and CDR2 as FQGNSA. The CDR3 loop spans 13 amino acids. The CDR3 here is CASTPGLRETQYF. The DNA for the CDR3 is TGTGCCAGCACCCCGGGGCTAAGAGAGACCCAGTACTTC.

This clonotype was seen at least ten times. This chain links TRBV12-3 or TRBV12-4 with TRBJ1-2, with unresolved D. The ends were cut back, 5 bases at V and 8 bases at J, with 21 bases in the middle. There are 15 residues in the CDR3. This chain's CDR3 is CASSPRRRAGGGYTF. CDR3 bases: TGTGCCAGCAGTCCCCGCAGGAGGGCGGGAGGCGGCTACACCTTC.

In its sample, this clonotype was seen a few times. The chain joins TRBV7-8 to TRBJ2-7; D might be TRBD2 (7 bases). The CDR3 consists of 13 residues. Germline values: CDR1 SGHVS, CDR2 FQNEAQ. Deletions cut 6 bases from V and 3 bases from J, with 12 bases between. The chain's CDR3 is CASRGGGDYEQYF. The CDR3 bases are TGTGCCAGCAGAGGGGGAGGGGACTACGAGCAGTACTTC.

This clonotype came up many times. The chain links TRBV11-2 to TRBJ1-1; D ambiguous. The CDR3 runs 15 residues. Trimming stripped 0 bases from V and 0 bases from J, with 8 bases between. Germline V CDR1 and CDR2: SGHAT, FQNNGV. The CDR3 nucleotides read TGTGCCAGCAGCTTAGATGGTCGGATGAACACTGAAGCTTTCTTT. This sequence encodes CASSLDGRMNTEAFF.

In regard to this clonotype: The junction departs from the called germline gene at one end, perhaps through a read error. The chain recombines TRBV24-1 with TRBJ2-1; 9 nucleotides agree with TRBD1. Looked up from germline, CDR1 is KGHDR and CDR2 is SFDVKD. CDR3 length equals 13 residues. The CDR3 is CATSDLHRGQLSF. The CDR3, as DNA: TGTGCCACCAGTGATTTGCACAGGGGGCAACTTTCCTTC.

In its sample, this clonotype was seen many times. The chain couples TRBV9 to TRBJ2-3; 10 positions agree with TRBD2. The germline gives CDR1 SGDLS, CDR2 YYNGEE. The V and J ends lost 2 bases and 4 bases, in that order; junction bases with no gene match: 10. The CDR3 sequence is 17 residues long. CDR3 DNA: TGTGCCAGCAGCGTTTCCAGCGGGAGGGCCAGCCCAGATACGCAGTATTTT. Translated: CASSVSSGRASPDTQYF.

Ten or more counts support this clonotype. J is TRBJ2-7 and V is TRBV27; 11 bases line up with TRBD2. The CDR3 consists of 14 residues. The V and J ends lost 5 bases and 3 bases, in that order; junction bases with no gene match: 3. Germline V gene sequence: CDR1 MNHEY, CDR2 SMNVEV (reference sequence). CDR3 in amino acids: CASSKTSGIYEQYF. The DNA for the CDR3 is TGTGCCAGCAGTAAGACTAGCGGGATCTACGAGCAGTACTTC.